This TCR beta chain was captured by sequencing in a study of siplizumab effects on memory and regulatory T cells. As for this clone: What it binds is unknown.

Broader study findings: Only a minor fraction of alloreactive clones mapped to unstimulated subsets. Siplizumab significantly brought down the alloreactive sequences that trace back to unstimulated CD4+ memory cells. The apparent diversity of naive T cells exceeded that of memory cells, and naive T cells seemed to make a major contribution to the alloresponse.

Sequenced by immunoSEQ multiplex PCR; TCRdb stores in-frame clones only, minus some. The profile shows 85,000 to 130,000 clones, 91% of them singletons. The germline V and J ends were trimmed by 6 bases and 4 bases, with 11 bases remaining between them. There are 13 residues in the CDR3. Germline CDR1 reads MGHDK; CDR2 reads SYGVNS. The rearrangement uses TRBV25-1 and TRBJ2-3; D is perhaps TRBD1 or TRBD2 (5 bases each). The sequence came from a human donor in good health. Some clones in this sample may be carry-over from other donors' samples. Sample: CD4+ T cells sorted from blood. The CDR3 sequence: CASSRETPDTQYF. The CDR3 nucleotides are TGTGCCAGCAGCAGGGAGACCCCAGATACGCAGTATTTT.